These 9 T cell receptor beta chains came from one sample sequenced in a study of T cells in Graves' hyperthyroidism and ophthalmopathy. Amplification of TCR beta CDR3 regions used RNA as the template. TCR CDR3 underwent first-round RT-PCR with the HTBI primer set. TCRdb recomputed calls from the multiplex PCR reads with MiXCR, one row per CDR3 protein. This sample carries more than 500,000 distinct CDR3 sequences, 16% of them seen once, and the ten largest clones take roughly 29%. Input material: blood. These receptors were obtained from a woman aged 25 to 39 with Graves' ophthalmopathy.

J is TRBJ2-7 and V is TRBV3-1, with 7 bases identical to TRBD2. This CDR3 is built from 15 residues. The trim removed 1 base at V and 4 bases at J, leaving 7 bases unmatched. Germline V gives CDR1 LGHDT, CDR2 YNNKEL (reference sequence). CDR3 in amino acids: CASSQGGRVEYEQYF. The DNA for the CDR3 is TGTGCCAGCAGCCAAGGAGGGAGGGTTGAGTACGAGCAGTACTTC.

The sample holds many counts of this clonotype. CDR3 loop: CASSPSGANEQFF. The CDR3 nucleotides read TGTGCCAGCAGCCCCAGCGGGGCCAATGAGCAGTTCTTC. The chain has TRBV11-2 and TRBJ2-1; 7 bases fit TRBD2. The CDR3 sequence is 13 residues long. V shed 5 bases, J shed 6 bases, and the junction held 4 bases outside the gene matches. CDR1 is SGHAT and CDR2 is FQNNGV in the germline V gene.

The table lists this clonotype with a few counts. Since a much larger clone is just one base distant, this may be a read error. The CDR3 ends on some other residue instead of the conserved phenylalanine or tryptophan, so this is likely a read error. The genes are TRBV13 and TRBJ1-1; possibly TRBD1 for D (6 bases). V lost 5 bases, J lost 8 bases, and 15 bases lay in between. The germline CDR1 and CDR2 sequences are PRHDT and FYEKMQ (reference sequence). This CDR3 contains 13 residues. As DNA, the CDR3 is TGTGCCAGCAGCCACGCAGGGGCTATCGAAGCTTTCCTT. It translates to CASSHAGAIEAFL.

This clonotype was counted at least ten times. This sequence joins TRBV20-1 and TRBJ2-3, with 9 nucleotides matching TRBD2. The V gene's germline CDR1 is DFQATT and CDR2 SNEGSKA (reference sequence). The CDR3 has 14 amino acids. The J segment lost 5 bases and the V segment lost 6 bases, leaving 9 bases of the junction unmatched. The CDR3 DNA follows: TGCAGTGCCAATGAGCGGGAGGTCGGAGATACGCAGTATTTT. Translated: CSANEREVGDTQYF.

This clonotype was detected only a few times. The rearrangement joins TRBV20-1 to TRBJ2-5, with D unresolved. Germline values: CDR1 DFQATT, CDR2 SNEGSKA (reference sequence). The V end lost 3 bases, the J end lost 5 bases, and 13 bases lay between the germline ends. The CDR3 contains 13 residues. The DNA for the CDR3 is TGCAGTGCTAGTCGGCCTCGTACGGAGACCCAGTACTTC. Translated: CSASRPRTETQYF.

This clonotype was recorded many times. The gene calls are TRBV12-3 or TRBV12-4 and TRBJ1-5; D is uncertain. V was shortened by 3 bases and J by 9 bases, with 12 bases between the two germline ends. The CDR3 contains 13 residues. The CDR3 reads CASSLLGPGPQHF. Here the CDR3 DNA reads TGTGCCAGCAGTTTGCTAGGCCCGGGGCCCCAGCATTTT.

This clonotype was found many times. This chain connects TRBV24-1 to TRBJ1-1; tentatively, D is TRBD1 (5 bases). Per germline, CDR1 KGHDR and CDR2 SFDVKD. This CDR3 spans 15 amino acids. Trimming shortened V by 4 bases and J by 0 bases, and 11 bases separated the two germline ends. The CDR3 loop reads CATSEGGGVNTEAFF. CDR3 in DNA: TGTGCCACCAGTGAGGGTGGGGGAGTGAACACTGAAGCTTTCTTT.

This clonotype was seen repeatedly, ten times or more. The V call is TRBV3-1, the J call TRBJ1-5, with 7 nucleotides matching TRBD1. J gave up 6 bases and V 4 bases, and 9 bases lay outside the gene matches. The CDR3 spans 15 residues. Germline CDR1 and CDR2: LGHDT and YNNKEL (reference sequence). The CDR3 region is CASSLRQGLGQPQHF. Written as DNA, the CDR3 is TGTGCCAGCAGCCTTCGACAGGGCCTCGGTCAGCCCCAGCATTTT.

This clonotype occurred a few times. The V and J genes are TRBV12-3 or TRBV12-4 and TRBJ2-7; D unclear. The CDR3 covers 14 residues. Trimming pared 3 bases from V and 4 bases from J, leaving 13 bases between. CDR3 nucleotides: TGTGCCAGCAGTTTCCGAGGCAGGCTGTACGAGCAGTACTTC. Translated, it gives CASSFRGRLYEQYF.